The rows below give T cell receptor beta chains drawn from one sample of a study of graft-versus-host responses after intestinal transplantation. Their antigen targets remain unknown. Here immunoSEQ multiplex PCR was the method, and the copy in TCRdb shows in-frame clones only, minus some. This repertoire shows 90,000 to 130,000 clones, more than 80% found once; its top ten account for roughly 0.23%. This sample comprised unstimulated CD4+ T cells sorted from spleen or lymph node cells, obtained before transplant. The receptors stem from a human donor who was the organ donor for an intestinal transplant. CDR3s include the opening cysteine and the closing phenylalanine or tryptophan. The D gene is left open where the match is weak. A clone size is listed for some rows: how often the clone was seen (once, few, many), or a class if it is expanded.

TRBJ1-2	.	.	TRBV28	CASGAGTIGYTF	TGTGCCAGCGGGGCCGGGACGATTGGCTACACCTTC
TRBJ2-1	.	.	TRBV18	CASSPNGRYNEQFF	TGTGCCAGCTCACCAAACGGACGGTACAATGAGCAGTTCTTC
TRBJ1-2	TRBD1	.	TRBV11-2	CASSLVPRQGIDYGYTF	TGTGCCAGCAGCTTAGTCCCCCGACAGGGGATAGACTATGGCTACACCTTC
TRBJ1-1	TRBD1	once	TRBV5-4	CASSLGQGQMNTEAFF	TGTGCCAGCAGCCTTGGACAGGGACAAATGAACACTGAAGCTTTCTTT
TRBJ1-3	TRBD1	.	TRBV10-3	CAITPRTGTGNTIYF	TGTGCCATCACCCCCCGGACAGGGACTGGAAACACCATATATTTT
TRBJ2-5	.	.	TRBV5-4	CASSLDPRGGETQYF	TGTGCCAGCAGCTTGGATCCCAGAGGAGGAGAGACCCAGTACTTC
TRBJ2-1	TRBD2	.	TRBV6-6	CASQAGAVNEQFF	TGTGCCAGCCAAGCGGGAGCGGTCAATGAGCAGTTCTTC
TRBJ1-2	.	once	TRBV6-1	CASQGYGYTF	TGTGCCTCCCAGGGCTATGGCTACACCTTC
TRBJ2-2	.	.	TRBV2	CATSQRGTTGELFF	TGTGCCACCTCACAACGGGGCACTACCGGGGAGCTGTTTTTT
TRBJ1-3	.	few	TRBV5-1	CASSPTGSGNTIYF	TGCGCCAGCAGCCCGACAGGCTCTGGAAACACCATATATTTT